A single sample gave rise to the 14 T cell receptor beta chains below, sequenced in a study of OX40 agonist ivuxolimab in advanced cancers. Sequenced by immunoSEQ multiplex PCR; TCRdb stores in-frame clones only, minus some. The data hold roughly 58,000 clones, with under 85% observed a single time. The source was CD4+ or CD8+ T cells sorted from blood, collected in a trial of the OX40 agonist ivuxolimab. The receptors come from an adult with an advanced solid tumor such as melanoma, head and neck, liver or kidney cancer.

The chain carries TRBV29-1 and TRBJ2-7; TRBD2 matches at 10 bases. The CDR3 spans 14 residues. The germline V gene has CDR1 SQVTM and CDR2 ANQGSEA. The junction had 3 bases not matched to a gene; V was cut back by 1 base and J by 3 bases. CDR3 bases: TGCAGCGTTGAAGCCTCTAGCGGGGGCTACGAGCAGTACTTC. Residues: CSVEASSGGYEQYF.

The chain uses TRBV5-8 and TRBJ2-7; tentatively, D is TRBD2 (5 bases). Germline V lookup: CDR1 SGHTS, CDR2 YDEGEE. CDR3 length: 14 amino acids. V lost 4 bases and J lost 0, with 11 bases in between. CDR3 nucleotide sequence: TGTGCCAGCAGCGCGATCCGGGGCTCCTACGAGCAGTACTTC. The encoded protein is CASSAIRGSYEQYF.

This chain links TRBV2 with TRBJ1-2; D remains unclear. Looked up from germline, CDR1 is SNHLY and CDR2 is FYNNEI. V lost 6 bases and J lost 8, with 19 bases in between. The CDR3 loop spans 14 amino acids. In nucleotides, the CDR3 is TGTGCCAGCAGAAGACATTTTCCCCCGTTGGGCTACACCTTC. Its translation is CASRRHFPPLGYTF. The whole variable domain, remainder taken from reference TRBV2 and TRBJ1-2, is EPEVTQTPSHQVTQMGQEVILRCVPISNHLYFYWYRQILGQKVEFLVSFYNNEISEKSEIFDDQFSVERPDGSNFTLKIRSTKLEDSAMYFCASRRHFPPLGYTFGSGTRLTVV.

CDR3 DNA: TGTGCCAGCAGCTTAACGGTCAGGGGAGACGATACGCAGTATTTT. Translating it yields CASSLTVRGDDTQYF. This chain joins TRBV7-3 and TRBJ2-3; D perhaps matches TRBD1 (6 bases). The CDR3 has 15 residues. V was clipped by 0 bases and J by 6 bases, with 13 bases between them. CDR1 SGHTA and CDR2 FQGTGA come from the germline V gene. Combining the CDR3 with reference TRBV7-3 and TRBJ2-3 gives the whole variable domain GAGVSQTPSNKVTEKGKYVELRCDPISGHTALYWYRQSLGQGPEFLIYFQGTGAADDSGLPNDRFFAVRPEGSVSTLKIQRTERGDSAVYLCASSLTVRGDDTQYFGPGTRLTVL.

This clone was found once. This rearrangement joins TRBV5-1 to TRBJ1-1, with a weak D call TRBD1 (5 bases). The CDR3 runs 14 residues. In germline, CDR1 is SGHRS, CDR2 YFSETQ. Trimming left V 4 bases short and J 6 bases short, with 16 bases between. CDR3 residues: CASSGGTSGAEAFF. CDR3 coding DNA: TGCGCCAGCAGCGGGGGGACCTCGGGCGCTGAAGCTTTCTTT.

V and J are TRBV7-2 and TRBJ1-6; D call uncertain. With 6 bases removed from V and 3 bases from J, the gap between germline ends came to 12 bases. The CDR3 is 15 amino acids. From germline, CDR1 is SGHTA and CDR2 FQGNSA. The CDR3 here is CASSKGPLYNSPLHF. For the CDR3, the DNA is TGTGCCAGCAGTAAAGGACCGCTCTATAATTCACCCCTCCACTTT.

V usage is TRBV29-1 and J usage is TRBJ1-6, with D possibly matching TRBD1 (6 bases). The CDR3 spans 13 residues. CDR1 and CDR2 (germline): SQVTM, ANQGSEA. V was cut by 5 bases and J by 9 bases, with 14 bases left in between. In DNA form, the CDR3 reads TGCAGCGTTACATGGGGGGCGGGTTCACCCCTCCACTTT. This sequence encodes CSVTWGAGSPLHF.

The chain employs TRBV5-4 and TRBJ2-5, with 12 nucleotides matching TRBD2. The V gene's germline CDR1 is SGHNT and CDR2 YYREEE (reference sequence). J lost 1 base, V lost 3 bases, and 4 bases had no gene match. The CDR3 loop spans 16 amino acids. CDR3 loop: CASSYPSGRAQETQYF. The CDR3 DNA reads TGTGCCAGCAGCTACCCTAGCGGGAGGGCCCAAGAGACCCAGTACTTC.

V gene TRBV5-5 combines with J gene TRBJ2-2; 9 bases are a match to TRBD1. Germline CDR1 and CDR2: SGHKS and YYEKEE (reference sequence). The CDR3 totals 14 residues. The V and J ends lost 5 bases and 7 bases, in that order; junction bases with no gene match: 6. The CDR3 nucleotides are TGTGCCAGCAGTAGACAGGGGGGTATCGGGGAGCTGTTTTTT. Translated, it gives CASSRQGGIGELFF.

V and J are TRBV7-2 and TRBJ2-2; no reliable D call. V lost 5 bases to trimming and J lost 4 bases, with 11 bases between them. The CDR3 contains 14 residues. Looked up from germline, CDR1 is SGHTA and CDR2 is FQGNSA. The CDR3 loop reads CASSLQTTTGELFF. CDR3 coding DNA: TGTGCCAGCAGCCTTCAGACAACCACCGGGGAGCTGTTTTTT.

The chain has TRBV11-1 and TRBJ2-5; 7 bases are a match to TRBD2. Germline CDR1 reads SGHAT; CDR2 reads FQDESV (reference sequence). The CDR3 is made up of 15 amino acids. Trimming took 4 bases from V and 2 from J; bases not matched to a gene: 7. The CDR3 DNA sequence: TGTGCCAGCAGCTCAGGGACTATCTTACAAGAGACCCAGTACTTC. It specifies CASSSGTILQETQYF.

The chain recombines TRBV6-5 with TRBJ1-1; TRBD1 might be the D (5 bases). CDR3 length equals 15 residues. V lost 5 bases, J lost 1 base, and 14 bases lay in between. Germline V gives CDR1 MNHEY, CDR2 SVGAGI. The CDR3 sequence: CASSPDRTPNTEAFF. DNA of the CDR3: TGTGCCAGCAGTCCCGACCGGACACCGAACACTGAAGCTTTCTTT.

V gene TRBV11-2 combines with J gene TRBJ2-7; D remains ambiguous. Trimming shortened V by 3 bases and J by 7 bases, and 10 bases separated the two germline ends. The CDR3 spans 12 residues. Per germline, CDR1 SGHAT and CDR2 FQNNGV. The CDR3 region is CASSLSGREQYF. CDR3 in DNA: TGTGCCAGCAGCTTGTCCGGAAGGGAGCAGTACTTC.

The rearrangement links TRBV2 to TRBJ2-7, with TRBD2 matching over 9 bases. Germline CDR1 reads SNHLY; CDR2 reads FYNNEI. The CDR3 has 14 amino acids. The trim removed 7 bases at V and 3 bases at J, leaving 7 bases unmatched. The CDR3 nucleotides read TGTGCCAGCATCGTAGCGGGAGAAGGCTACGAGCAGTACTTC. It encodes CASIVAGEGYEQYF.